This TCR beta chain was observed in a study of T cell changes during pregnancy in multiple sclerosis. This CDR3 spans 17 amino acids. Germline assignment: CDR1 SGHRS and CDR2 YFSETQ. Trimming took 3 bases from V and 5 from J; bases not matched to a gene: 12. Assay: immunoSEQ multiplex PCR; the TCRdb copy retains only in-frame clones and omits some. Counted here are 90,000 to 120,000 clones, about 90% occurring once; the ten biggest clones make up roughly 0.82%. This specimen was peripheral blood, taken in the third trimester of pregnancy. The gene calls are TRBV5-1 and TRBJ2-7; 12 positions match TRBD1. The clonotype was recovered from a female donor in good health, enrolled as a control in a pregnancy study. CDR3 loop: CASSWPLIGTGGHEQYF. As DNA, the CDR3 is TGCGCCAGCAGCTGGCCTCTCATTGGGACAGGGGGCCACGAGCAGTACTTC.